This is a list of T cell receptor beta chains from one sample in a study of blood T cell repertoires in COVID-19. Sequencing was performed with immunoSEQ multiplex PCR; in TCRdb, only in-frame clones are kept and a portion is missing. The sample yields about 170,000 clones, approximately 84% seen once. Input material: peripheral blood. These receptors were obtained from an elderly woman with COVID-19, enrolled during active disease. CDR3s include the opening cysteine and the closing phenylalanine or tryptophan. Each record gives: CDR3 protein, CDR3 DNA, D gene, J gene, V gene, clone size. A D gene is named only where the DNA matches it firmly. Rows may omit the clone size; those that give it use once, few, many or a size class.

CDR3: CSVGQEKLFF
DNA: TGCAGCGTCGGACAGGAAAAACTGTTTTTT
D: .
J: TRBJ1-4
V: TRBV29-1
size: .

CDR3: CASSLGTSGGAFYNEQFF
DNA: TGTGCCAGCAGCTTGGGAACTAGCGGGGGGGCCTTCTACAATGAGCAGTTCTTC
D: TRBD2
J: TRBJ2-1
V: TRBV7-6
size: .

CDR3: CAWSQRGSSYEQYF
DNA: TGTGCCTGGAGCCAGCGGGGGAGCTCCTACGAGCAGTACTTC
D: TRBD2
J: TRBJ2-7
V: TRBV30
size: few

CDR3: CASSQDASSGGVYEQYF
DNA: TGTGCCAGCAGCCAAGACGCATCTAGCGGGGGAGTCTACGAGCAGTACTTC
D: TRBD2
J: TRBJ2-7
V: TRBV3-1/TRBV3-2
size: .

CDR3: CASSLGGLADNNEQFF
DNA: TGCGCCAGCAGCTTGGGAGGACTAGCGGATAACAATGAGCAGTTCTTC
D: TRBD2
J: TRBJ2-1
V: TRBV5-1
size: .

CDR3: CASSPIQAMNTEAFF
DNA: TGTGCCAGCTCACCAATCCAGGCTATGAACACTGAAGCTTTCTTT
D: .
J: TRBJ1-1
V: TRBV18
size: .

CDR3: CASRSDSSGNTIYF
DNA: TGTGCCAGCAGAAGCGACAGCTCTGGAAACACCATATATTTT
D: .
J: TRBJ1-3
V: TRBV2
size: .

CDR3: CASNQLGMNTEAFF
DNA: TGTGCCAGCAACCAACTCGGGATGAACACTGAAGCTTTCTTT
D: .
J: TRBJ1-1
V: TRBV2
size: .

CDR3: CASRRTGGTEAFF
DNA: TGTGCCAGCAGGCGGACAGGGGGCACTGAAGCTTTCTTT
D: TRBD1
J: TRBJ1-1
V: TRBV6-4
size: .

CDR3: CASSPFTGTGISYEQYF
DNA: TGTGCCAGCAGTCCCTTCACCGGGACAGGGATCTCCTACGAGCAGTACTTC
D: TRBD1
J: TRBJ2-7
V: TRBV27
size: .

CDR3: CASSLGPSGDAGELFF
DNA: TGTGCCAGCAGCTTAGGGCCATCGGGGGATGCCGGGGAGCTGTTTTTT
D: .
J: TRBJ2-2
V: TRBV7-6
size: .

CDR3: CASSFSQTGAYGYTF
DNA: TGTGCCAGCAGCTTCTCCCAAACAGGGGCCTATGGCTACACCTTC
D: TRBD1
J: TRBJ1-2
V: TRBV5-5
size: once

CDR3: CAWSEQLGYTF
DNA: TGTGCCTGGAGTGAACAGTTGGGCTACACCTTC
D: .
J: TRBJ1-2
V: TRBV30
size: .

CDR3: CASSLGLSSYEQYF
DNA: TGTGCCAGCAGCTTGGGCCTCAGCTCCTACGAGCAGTACTTC
D: .
J: TRBJ2-7
V: TRBV5-6
size: .